This record concerns one T cell receptor (beta chain) sequence. The trim removed 0 bases at V and 3 bases at J, leaving 2 bases unmatched. CDR1 and CDR2 (germline): SGDLS, YYNGEE. The CDR3 covers 15 residues. The data are from a study of blood T cell repertoires in COVID-19. Study in general: COVID-19 samples, acute and convalescent, were from the United States, Italy and Spain.

As originally analysed: How many nucleated cells were present was estimated from reference gene primer amplification. Libraries were prepared by immunoSEQ multiplex PCR; TCRdb keeps only in-frame clonotypes and omits some of them. The D gene and trimming were derived from the DNA, and the V and J assignments and clone size from that table. The sample shows around 160,000 clones, roughly 86% of them seen only once. Specimen: peripheral blood. The receptor was derived from a human donor in a cohort sampled during active COVID-19. V gene TRBV9 combines with J gene TRBJ1-5; 8 bases match TRBD1. CDR3 in DNA: TGTGCCAGCAGCGTAGAGGGACAGGTCAATCAGCCCCAGCATTTT. Protein: CASSVEGQVNQPQHF.